Listed below are T cell receptor beta chains from one sample, sequenced in a study of molecular identifiers for immune sequencing clone quantification. Using its own MiXCR run on the PCR reads, TCRdb lists one record per CDR3 protein. Of nearly 55,000 distinct CDR3 sequences detected, roughly 38% appear once; the ten largest clones hold about 3.8%. Material: naive CD8+ T cells from blood, with Jurkat cell RNA spiked in. Every receptor here comes from a human donor in good health. Some libraries in this study had Jurkat cell RNA spiked in. CDR3s include the opening cysteine and the closing phenylalanine or tryptophan. D genes are given only for firm matches. Clone size, where shown, is once, few, many, or a class for clones that have expanded.

v_call	j_call	clone_size	d_call	cdr3_nt	cdr3_aa
TRBV5-1	TRBJ2-1	many	NA	TGCGCCAGCAGCTTGGTGTTGTTATTAGACAGGCCCTTCTACAATGAGCAGTTCTTC	CASSLVLLLDRPFYNEQFF
TRBV9	TRBJ2-7	NA	TRBD1	TGTGCCAGCAGCGTAGCAGGGGGACAGGGCTACGAGCAGTACTTC	CASSVAGGQGYEQYF
TRBV28	TRBJ1-5	NA	NA	TGTGCCAGCAGTTTATACAATCAGCCCCAGCATTTT	CASSLYNQPQHF
TRBV28	TRBJ2-2	many	NA	TGTGCCAGCAGTTTCACAGGGTCCGACACCGGGGAGCTGTTTTTT	CASSFTGSDTGELFF
TRBV25-1	TRBJ2-7	many	TRBD1	TGTGCCAGCAGAGACAGGGGGCCGGGCGAGCAGTACTTC	CASRDRGPGEQYF
TRBV25-1	TRBJ2-1	NA	NA	TGTGCCAGCAGTGAACCCGACAGGACAGCCTACAATGAGCAGTTCTTC	CASSEPDRTAYNEQFF
TRBV2	TRBJ2-7	many	NA	TGTGCCAGCACCAGCTCCTACGAGCAGTACTTC	CASTSSYEQYF
TRBV14	TRBJ2-5	NA	TRBD1	TGTGCCAGCAGCCGGGACAGGGCCCAAGGGACCCAGTACTTC	CASSRDRAQGTQYF
TRBV4-1	TRBJ1-5	NA	NA	TGCGCCAGCAGCCAAGTTGCGGGTTGGGGCAATCAGCCCCAGCATTTT	CASSQVAGWGNQPQHF
TRBV7-6	TRBJ2-5	few	NA	TGTGCCAGCAGCTTTAACCCCCAAGAGACCCAGTACTTC	CASSFNPQETQYF
TRBV5-6	TRBJ2-7	once	TRBD1	TGTGCCAGCAGCTTGGACGGGACAGGGCTCTACGAGCAGTGCTTC	CASSLDGTGLYEQCF
TRBV28	TRBJ2-5	once	NA	TGTGCCACCGGGTCCGGGCATCAAGAGACCCAGTACTTC	CATGSGHQETQYF
TRBV7-9	TRBJ2-1	NA	NA	TGTGCCAGCAGCTTAGGGGGATTTGAGCAGTTCTTC	CASSLGGFEQFF
TRBV18	TRBJ2-1	many	NA	TGTGCCAGCTCACCGGGGGCCGGAAGTTCCTACAATGAGCAGTTCTTC	CASSPGAGSSYNEQFF
TRBV5-6	TRBJ2-6	few	NA	TGTGCCAGCAGCTTGTATCCTGCTGGGGCCAACGTCCTGACTTTC	CASSLYPAGANVLTF
TRBV20-1	TRBJ2-2	NA	NA	TGCAGTGCTAGAGATCAAGGGTATTCAGGGGAGCTGTTATTT	CSARDQGYSGELLF
TRBV19	TRBJ2-7	NA	TRBD2	TGTGCCAGTAGTTGGACTTGCGGGAGCTACGAGCAGTACTTC	CASSWTCGSYEQYF
TRBV5-1	TRBJ1-2	many	NA	TGCGCCAGCAGCTTGGGGGACGGTGGCTACACCTTC	CASSLGDGGYTF
TRBV15	TRBJ2-3	few	NA	TGTGCCACCAGCAGAGGAAGGGTCAGGGTCGGAAACACAGATACGCAGTATTTT	CATSRGRVRVGNTDTQYF
TRBV25-1	TRBJ2-3	many	TRBD1	TGTGCCAGCAGTGGGCACCCGGGACAGTTAGGCACAGATACGCAGTATTTT	CASSGHPGQLGTDTQYF
TRBV19	TRBJ2-3	NA	NA	TGTGCCAGTAGTATTTTTCTAGCGGATACGCAGTATTTT	CASSIFLADTQYF
TRBV4-3	TRBJ2-7	many	TRBD2	TGCGCCAGCAGTCCGGGACTAGCGTCGTACGAGCAGTACTTC	CASSPGLASYEQYF
TRBV19	TRBJ2-3	NA	NA	TGTGCCAGTCGGATGGGGGCGGCAGATACGCAGTATTTT	CASRMGAADTQYF
TRBV5-6	TRBJ2-7	many	NA	TGTGCCAGCAGCTTGGGACAGCACGAGGGGTACTTC	CASSLGQHEGYF
TRBV7-7	TRBJ2-3	few	NA	TGTGCCAGCAGCCTCGGCTGGACCGCCGCAGATACGCAGTATTTT	CASSLGWTAADTQYF
TRBV29-1	TRBJ2-5	many	NA	TGCAGCGTTGAAGATGTGTGGGGGAATCAAGAGACCCAGTACTTC	CSVEDVWGNQETQYF
TRBV28	TRBJ1-1	many	TRBD1	TGTGCCAGCAGCGGGCGTGGGACAGGAGCTTTCTTT	CASSGRGTGAFF
TRBV5-7	TRBJ2-1	NA	NA	TGTGCCAGCAGCTTGAAGGCGGGTTCCTACAATGAGCAGTTCTTC	CASSLKAGSYNEQFF
TRBV9	TRBJ2-3	many	TRBD2	TGTGCCAGCAGCTACTCTAGCGGGAGCACAGATACGCAGTATTTT	CASSYSSGSTDTQYF
TRBV6-5	TRBJ2-7	NA	NA	TGTGCCAGCAGTTACTCAGGGGACTACGAGCAGTACTTC	CASSYSGDYEQYF
TRBV7-2	TRBJ2-3	many	NA	TGTGCCAGCAGCAAGCGAACGGGATCAAGTACAGATACGCAGTATTTT	CASSKRTGSSTDTQYF
TRBV5-4	TRBJ2-3	many	NA	TGTGCCAGCAGCTTGGGAACCGGGACATCCGCCGGAACAGATACGCAGTATTTT	CASSLGTGTSAGTDTQYF